Given below is one T cell receptor beta chain in context. Antigen: not known. This specimen comes from a study of CXCR3-negative and CXCR3-positive naive CD8 T cells. Whole-study context: Collectively, the libraries yielded 140 million or so TRB reads in total, at about 1.5 +/- 0.3 million per library. Study-level points and caveats: Researchers report that CXCR3-positive naive cells carry more hydrophobic TRB CDR3s than CXCR3-negative naive cells. It was found that naive subsets had comparable surface CD5, and TCR strength was inferred from TRB CDR3 properties.

In triplicate, each CD8+ T cell subset was sorted at more than 250,000 cells per replicate. Germline V gene data show CDR1 as DFQATT and CDR2 as SNEGSKA (reference sequence). CDR3 length: 14 residues. cDNA libraries for TRB were generated by 5' RACE incorporating UMI labels. TCRdb re-called the 5' RACE reads, yielding one record per CDR3 amino acid sequence without DNA. This sample's clone table lists some 53,000 distinct CDR3 sequences. This sequence originates from a human donor in good health. Some clones in this sample may be carry-over from other donors' samples. The chain recombines TRBV20-1 with TRBJ2-3; checking the TCRdb D call of TRBD2 is not possible without DNA. Specimen: naive CXCR3+ CD8+ T cells from blood. Noted subset: CD45RO-CCR7+CD27+CD95- naive CD8+ T cells expressing CXCR3 (TNR3+). CDR3 sequence reads: CSAPSGGFTDTQYF.